One sample yielded the 27 T cell receptor beta chains listed below, sequenced in a study of T-cell reconstitution after alpha-beta-depleted transplantation in children. TCRbeta library preparation incorporated unique molecular identifiers. TCRdb reanalysed the PCR reads using MiXCR and keeps one entry per CDR3 protein. Altogether 150,000 to 250,000 distinct CDR3 sequences are present, 5.5% to 7% being singletons, with the ten largest covering approximately 4.1%. The sequencing here drew on PBMCs, taken before TCRalphabeta/CD19-depleted stem cell transplant. The source is a girl under two years old with combined immunodeficiency, due to receive a stem cell transplant.

The gene calls are TRBV5-6 and TRBJ1-1, with D tentatively TRBD1 (5 bases). Trimming stripped 9 bases from V and 4 bases from J, with 13 bases between. The CDR3 is 12 amino acids. Germline CDR1 reads SGHDT; CDR2 reads YYEEEE. The CDR3 DNA sequence: TGTGCCATGAGCCCCGGGACCACTGAAGCTTTCTTT. It is translated as CAMSPGTTEAFF. Supplemented by reference TRBV5-6 and TRBJ1-1, the full variable domain reads DAGVTQSPTHLIKTRGQQVTLRCSPKSGHDTVSWYQQALGQGPQFIFQYYEEEERQRGNFPDRFSGHQFPNYSSELNVNALLLGDSALYLCAMSPGTTEAFFGQGTRLTVV.

This sequence joins TRBV7-8 and TRBJ1-2, with D possibly TRBD1 on 5 matching bases. The CDR3 is 14 amino acids. Germline loops: CDR1 SGHVS, CDR2 FQNEAQ. Trimming removed 5 bases from V and 6 bases from J, with 16 bases in between. The DNA of the CDR3 is TGTGCCAGCAGCCCCCCCGGGGGGATGGATGGCTACACCTTC. Amino acids: CASSPPGGMDGYTF.

This clonotype has a count of ten or more. The gene calls are TRBV28 and TRBJ1-4, with D maybe TRBD1 (5 bases). Germline loops: CDR1 MDHEN, CDR2 SYDVKM. There are 15 residues in the CDR3. Trimming cost V 3 bases and J 8 bases, with 16 bases left between them. The CDR3 DNA follows: TGTGCCAGCAGTTTGAGGGCGCAGGGCGAGGAAAAACTGTTTTTT. This translates into CASSLRAQGEEKLFF.

This clonotype was counted many times. The genes are TRBV28 and TRBJ2-7; possibly TRBD1 for D (6 bases). Trimming removed 6 bases at V and 0 bases at J, with 12 bases between. The CDR3 has 14 amino acids. Germline V CDR1 and CDR2: MDHEN, SYDVKM. This chain's CDR3 is CASSPDRNSYEQYF. The CDR3 nucleotides are TGTGCCAGCAGCCCTGACAGGAACTCCTACGAGCAGTACTTC.

This clonotype occurred many times. The CDR3 coding sequence is TGTGCCAGCAGCTCGACTGTATTGCACGAGCAGTACTTC. This sequence encodes CASSSTVLHEQYF. The chain carries TRBV13 and TRBJ2-7; D gene uncertain. CDR1 PRHDT and CDR2 FYEKMQ come from the germline V gene (reference sequence). The CDR3 contains 13 residues. V lost 4 bases, J lost 5 bases, and 12 bases lay in between.

This clonotype was detected many times. The V gene is TRBV12-3 or TRBV12-4, the J gene TRBJ2-1; possible D gene TRBD2, 6 bases. This CDR3 comprises 14 residues. Trimming left V 3 bases short and J 8 bases short, with 14 bases between. In DNA form, the CDR3 reads TGTGCCAGCAGTTTCTTGAACGGGGGTCATGAGCAGTTCTTC. Residues: CASSFLNGGHEQFF.

The chain couples TRBV20-1 to TRBJ1-2; D unclear. Germline CDR1 is DFQATT and CDR2 is SNEGSKA (reference sequence). V was shortened by 3 bases and J by 7 bases, with 18 bases between the two germline ends. The CDR3 runs 14 residues. This CDR3 reads CSARSARMFGGYTF. CDR3 DNA: TGCAGTGCTAGGTCGGCCAGGATGTTCGGTGGCTACACCTTC.

This clonotype has a count of ten or more. The chain uses TRBV7-2 and TRBJ1-1, with 9 bases that match TRBD1. From germline, CDR1 is SGHTA and CDR2 FQGNSA. CDR3 length equals 15 residues. The trim removed 5 bases at V and 5 bases at J, leaving 9 bases unmatched. The CDR3 here is CASSLYRGRGTEAFF. CDR3 bases: TGTGCCAGCAGCCTCTACAGGGGGCGCGGGACTGAAGCTTTCTTT.

This clonotype was found once. One base away lies a much larger clone, so this may be a sequencing read error. CDR3 nucleotides: TGTGCCAGCAGTTTTGCCAGGGGTCCTAATGAAAGACTGTTTTTT. It specifies CASSFARGPNERLFF. The chain is built from TRBV12-3 or TRBV12-4 and TRBJ1-4, with D possibly being TRBD1 (6 bases). The CDR3 has 15 amino acids.

The table lists this clonotype with many counts. The chain carries TRBV11-2 and TRBJ2-1; 10 bases match TRBD2. The CDR3 runs 16 residues. CDR1 and CDR2 (germline): SGHAT, FQNNGV. After removal of 0 bases from V and 9 bases from J, the junction contained 8 bases not matched to a gene. The CDR3 DNA reads TGTGCCAGCAGCTTAGACCTAGCGGGAGCGGGAAGTGAGCAGTTCTTC. Its translation: CASSLDLAGAGSEQFF. The variable domain in full, completed from reference TRBV11-2 and TRBJ2-1, reads EAGVAQSPRYKIIEKRQSVAFWCNPISGHATLYWYQQILGQGPKLLIQFQNNGVVDDSQLPKDRFSAERLKGVDSTLKIQPAKLEDSAVYLCASSLDLAGAGSEQFFGPGTRLTVL.

This chain connects TRBV28 to TRBJ2-1; D is ambiguous. CDR3 length: 19 amino acids. V lost 3 bases and J lost 8, with 29 bases in between. Germline V lookup: CDR1 MDHEN, CDR2 SYDVKM. The chain's CDR3 is CASSFLFPPPGLTVYEQFF. CDR3 coding DNA: TGTGCCAGCAGTTTCCTTTTCCCCCCCCCGGGTCTAACAGTATATGAGCAGTTCTTC.

This clonotype was seen repeatedly, ten times or more. The chain joins TRBV25-1 to TRBJ1-6; D is uncertain. This CDR3 has 11 amino acids. Germline CDR1 reads MGHDK; CDR2 reads SYGVNS. Trimming took 2 bases from V and 11 from J, leaving 4 bases between them. This CDR3 reads CASSERAPLHF. CDR3 coding DNA: TGTGCCAGCAGTGAAAGGGCACCCCTCCACTTT. The variable domain in full, with the rest retrieved from reference TRBV25-1 and TRBJ1-6, is EADIYQTPRYLVIGTGKKITLECSQTMGHDKMYWYQQDPGMELHLIHYSYGVNSTEKGDLSSESTVSRIRTEHFPLTLESARPSHTSQYLCASSERAPLHFGNGTRLTVT.

Worth noting for this clonotype: No conserved phenylalanine or tryptophan is present at the end of the CDR3, so a read error is the likely explanation. V gene TRBV7-3 combines with J gene TRBJ1-3; TRBD1 matches at 7 bases. V dropped 5 bases and J dropped 4; count of bases not matched to a gene: 14. The CDR3 length is 17 residues. Germline lookup yields CDR1 SGHTA and CDR2 FQGTGA. The CDR3 sequence is CASSPNPGTERGNTIYY. CDR3 DNA: TGTGCCAGCAGCCCAAACCCCGGGACAGAGAGGGGAAACACCATATATTAT.

This clonotype was detected many times. This rearrangement joins TRBV27 to TRBJ2-3; D not resolved. The CDR3 is 13 amino acids. The germline gives CDR1 MNHEY, CDR2 SMNVEV (reference sequence). The V and J ends lost 3 bases and 4 bases respectively, with 8 bases between them. The CDR3 nucleotides are TGTGCCAGCAGTTTGGAGCGCGCAGATACGCAGTATTTT. This codes for CASSLERADTQYF.

This clonotype was picked up many times. V is TRBV28 and J is TRBJ1-3; D is possibly TRBD1 (6 bases). The CDR3 contains 16 residues. CDR1 and CDR2 (germline): MDHEN, SYDVKM. The V and J ends lost 7 bases and 3 bases respectively, with 19 bases between them. The CDR3 nucleotides read TGTGCCAGCAATTCCGACAGGTTGTTTTATGGAAACACCATATATTTT. This gives the protein CASNSDRLFYGNTIYF. Full variable domain (rest looked up from reference TRBV28 and TRBJ1-3): DVKVTQSSRYLVKRTGEKVFLECVQDMDHENMFWYRQDPGLGLRLIYFSYDVKMKEKGDIPEGYSVSREKKERFSLILESASTNQTSMYLCASNSDRLFYGNTIYFGEGSWLTVV.

This clonotype was observed at least ten times. The chain employs TRBV12-3 or TRBV12-4 and TRBJ2-1; TRBD2 might be the D (5 bases). Deletions cut 10 bases from V and 9 bases from J, with 13 bases between. CDR3 length equals 11 residues. The CDR3 DNA reads TGTGCCACCCAGAGGGAGAGTGAGCAGTTCTTC. Translation: CATQRESEQFF.

This clonotype was counted ten times or more. J is TRBJ2-3 and V is TRBV9, with D possibly being TRBD2 (6 bases). The CDR3 is 15 residues long. CDR1 SGDLS and CDR2 YYNGEE come from the germline V gene. Trimming stripped 0 bases from V and 5 bases from J, with 13 bases between. This CDR3 reads CASSVDPGGGDTQYF. CDR3 sequence (DNA): TGTGCCAGCAGCGTAGACCCCGGGGGAGGAGATACGCAGTATTTT.

This clonotype was counted many times. The J gene is TRBJ1-5, the V gene TRBV18; D call uncertain. This CDR3 comprises 13 residues. Trimming pared 4 bases from V and 3 bases from J, leaving 7 bases between. The germline V gene encodes CDR1 KGHSH and CDR2 LQKENI. The CDR3 sequence is CASSLTPNQPQHF. As DNA, the CDR3 is TGTGCCAGCTCACTTACACCCAATCAGCCCCAGCATTTT.

This clonotype was observed many times. This chain joins TRBV21-1 and TRBJ2-2; TRBD1, the D gene given by the table, was not confirmed from the DNA. TRBV21-1 is tagged as a pseudogene. The CDR3 is 17 residues long. The CDR3 reads CASSAMEGATNTGELFF. In DNA form, the CDR3 reads TGTGCCAGCAGCGCGATGGAGGGGGCGACGAACACCGGGGAGCTGTTTTTT.

This clonotype has a count of ten or more. This chain uses TRBV18 with TRBJ2-4; TRBD2 is a possible D gene (6 bases). V was cut by 1 base and J by 6 bases, with 16 bases left in between. Germline V gives CDR1 KGHSH, CDR2 LQKENI. The CDR3 runs to 16 residues. CDR3 protein: CASSPQRGPGGNIQYF. In DNA, the CDR3 is TGTGCCAGCTCACCACAGAGGGGCCCCGGGGGAAACATTCAGTACTTC.

The sample holds many counts of this clonotype. V usage is TRBV6-5 and J usage is TRBJ1-1, with no clear D. CDR3 length: 13 amino acids. Germline V gene sequence: CDR1 MNHEY, CDR2 SVGAGI. Trimming took off 6 bases at V and 5 bases at J, with 13 bases between the two ends. The CDR3 sequence: CASRRTYETEAFF. Written as DNA, the CDR3 is TGTGCCAGCAGAAGGACGTATGAGACTGAAGCTTTCTTT.

This clonotype was counted many times. The CDR3 is CSARQGYEQYF. DNA for the CDR3: TGCAGTGCTCGGCAGGGGTACGAGCAGTACTTC. This sequence joins TRBV20-1 and TRBJ2-7, with TRBD1 as a possible D gene (6 bases). Between the trimmed V and J ends, which lost 5 bases and 4 bases, there was a span of 9 bases. The CDR3 has 11 residues. Germline V CDR1 and CDR2: DFQATT, SNEGSKA (reference sequence).

This clonotype was counted ten times or more. The genes are TRBV7-8 and TRBJ2-3; TRBD2 aligns across 10 bases. The junction had 13 bases not matched to a gene; V was cut back by 5 bases and J by 5 bases. Germline V gives CDR1 SGHVS, CDR2 FQNEAQ. This CDR3 comprises 17 residues. The CDR3 loop is CASSKDSFSGGRDTQYF. The CDR3 DNA reads as TGTGCCAGCAGCAAGGACTCCTTTAGCGGGGGGAGAGATACGCAGTATTTT.

At least ten counts were recorded for this clonotype. V usage is TRBV28 and J usage is TRBJ2-5, with TRBD1 as a possible D gene (5 bases). V was cut by 1 base and J by 9 bases, with 18 bases left in between. The CDR3 runs 15 residues. Germline CDR1 and CDR2: MDHEN and SYDVKM. CDR3 coding DNA: TGTGCCAGCAGTTTATCGCAGGGCGATGGGGAAGCCCAGTACTTC. Its protein product is CASSLSQGDGEAQYF.

This clonotype has ten or more counts. The rearrangement links TRBV7-9 to TRBJ2-7, with a tentative D call TRBD2 (5 bases). This CDR3 is 12 amino acids long. V was shortened by 4 bases and J by 7 bases, with 11 bases between the two germline ends. The germline gives CDR1 SEHNR, CDR2 FQNEAQ (reference sequence). CDR3 sequence (DNA): TGTGCCAGCAGCTCACCGGGGAAGGAGCAGTACTTC. It encodes CASSSPGKEQYF.

This clonotype has a count of ten or more. The rearrangement uses TRBV19 and TRBJ2-6; perhaps D is TRBD1 or TRBD2 (5 bases each). V was trimmed by 5 bases and J by 5 bases, leaving 10 bases between them. CDR1 LNHDA and CDR2 SQIVND come from the germline V gene (reference sequence). CDR3 length: 14 residues. CDR3 sequence: CASSGGLWANVLTF. In nucleotides, the CDR3 is TGTGCCAGTAGTGGGGGTCTTTGGGCCAACGTCCTGACTTTC.

This clonotype was picked up many times. The genes are TRBV12-3 or TRBV12-4 and TRBJ1-2; possible D gene TRBD1, 6 bases. CDR3 size: 12 residues. Trimming pared 7 bases from V and 3 bases from J, leaving 9 bases between. CDR3 DNA: TGTGCCAGCATGGGGGCTTACTATGGCTACACCTTC. Translated, it gives CASMGAYYGYTF.